These 7 T cell receptor beta chains share one sample of origin, sequenced in a study of shared clonotypes between healthy human individuals. Assay: immunoSEQ multiplex PCR; the TCRdb copy retains only in-frame clones and omits some. The data contain about half a million clones, 79% of them singletons. Sequencing was performed on PBMCs. These TCRs come from a woman between 35 and 50 years old in good health. Some clones in this sample may be carry-over from other donors' samples.

The chain couples TRBV7-9 to TRBJ2-2; 7 bases map to TRBD2. The CDR3 covers 16 residues. The ends lost 1 base at V and 6 bases at J; junction bases unmatched: 8. Germline V gene data show CDR1 as SEHNR and CDR2 as FQNEAQ (reference sequence). The CDR3 sequence is CASSLGASGYAGELFF. The CDR3 DNA reads as TGTGCCAGCAGCTTAGGGGCTAGCGGATACGCCGGGGAGCTGTTTTTT.

The genes are TRBV6-6 and TRBJ1-2, with D maybe TRBD1 (5 bases). Germline assignment: CDR1 MNHNY and CDR2 SVGAGI (reference sequence). This CDR3 is built from 16 residues. V was pared by 3 bases and J by 9 bases, with 23 bases between. Here the CDR3 DNA reads TGTGCCAGCAGTTATTACGGGCGGGGAGTCGGGACGAGCTACACCTTC. Its translation is CASSYYGRGVGTSYTF.

The chain is built from TRBV4-1 and TRBJ2-2, with TRBD1 matching over 9 bases. Germline loops: CDR1 MGHRA, CDR2 YSYEKL. The CDR3 sequence is 15 residues long. V gave up 6 bases and J gave up 7 bases; unmatched junction bases: 9. The CDR3 sequence: CASRPAGTGFGELFF. DNA for the CDR3: TGCGCCAGCAGACCGGCCGGGACAGGGTTCGGGGAGCTGTTTTTT.

In the case of this clone: This could be a read error, since a much larger clone is one nucleotide away. This same CDR3 is encoded by further DNA sequences in the sample. The chain combines TRBV7-3 with TRBJ2-3, with 7 bases aligning to TRBD2. The CDR3 is 16 amino acids. Germline V gives CDR1 SGHTA, CDR2 FQGTGA. CDR3 nucleotide sequence: TGTGCCAGCAGCTTAACGGGAGGGGCGAGCACAGATACGCAGTACTTT. Translating gives CASSLTGGASTDTQYF.

This clone has just a few counts. The chain is built from TRBV29-1 and TRBJ2-2, with 12 bases fitting TRBD2. Per germline, CDR1 SQVTM and CDR2 ANQGSEA. This CDR3 contains 14 residues. Trimming took 7 bases from V and 6 from J; bases not matched to a gene: 6. CDR3 in amino acids: CSGGLAGGPGELFF. The CDR3 DNA is TGCAGCGGCGGGCTAGCGGGAGGGCCCGGGGAGCTGTTTTTT.

The chain has TRBV2 and TRBJ2-5; a possible D gene is TRBD1 (6 bases). The germline V and J ends were trimmed by 6 bases and 3 bases, with 11 bases remaining between them. Germline CDR1 is SNHLY and CDR2 is FYNNEI. The CDR3 covers 13 residues. The CDR3 coding sequence is TGTGCCAGCAGCACGGACAGTAAAGAGACCCAGTACTTC. It is translated as CASSTDSKETQYF.

The chain recombines TRBV5-1 with TRBJ2-1; D is unclear. The CDR3 is 15 residues long. Germline-derived CDR1 and CDR2 are SGHRS and YFSETQ. Trimming pared 2 bases from V and 9 bases from J, leaving 18 bases between. As DNA, the CDR3 is TGCGCCAGCAGCTTTGCAGGCGAAGCGCCCCTTGAGCAGTTCTTC. Its translation: CASSFAGEAPLEQFF.